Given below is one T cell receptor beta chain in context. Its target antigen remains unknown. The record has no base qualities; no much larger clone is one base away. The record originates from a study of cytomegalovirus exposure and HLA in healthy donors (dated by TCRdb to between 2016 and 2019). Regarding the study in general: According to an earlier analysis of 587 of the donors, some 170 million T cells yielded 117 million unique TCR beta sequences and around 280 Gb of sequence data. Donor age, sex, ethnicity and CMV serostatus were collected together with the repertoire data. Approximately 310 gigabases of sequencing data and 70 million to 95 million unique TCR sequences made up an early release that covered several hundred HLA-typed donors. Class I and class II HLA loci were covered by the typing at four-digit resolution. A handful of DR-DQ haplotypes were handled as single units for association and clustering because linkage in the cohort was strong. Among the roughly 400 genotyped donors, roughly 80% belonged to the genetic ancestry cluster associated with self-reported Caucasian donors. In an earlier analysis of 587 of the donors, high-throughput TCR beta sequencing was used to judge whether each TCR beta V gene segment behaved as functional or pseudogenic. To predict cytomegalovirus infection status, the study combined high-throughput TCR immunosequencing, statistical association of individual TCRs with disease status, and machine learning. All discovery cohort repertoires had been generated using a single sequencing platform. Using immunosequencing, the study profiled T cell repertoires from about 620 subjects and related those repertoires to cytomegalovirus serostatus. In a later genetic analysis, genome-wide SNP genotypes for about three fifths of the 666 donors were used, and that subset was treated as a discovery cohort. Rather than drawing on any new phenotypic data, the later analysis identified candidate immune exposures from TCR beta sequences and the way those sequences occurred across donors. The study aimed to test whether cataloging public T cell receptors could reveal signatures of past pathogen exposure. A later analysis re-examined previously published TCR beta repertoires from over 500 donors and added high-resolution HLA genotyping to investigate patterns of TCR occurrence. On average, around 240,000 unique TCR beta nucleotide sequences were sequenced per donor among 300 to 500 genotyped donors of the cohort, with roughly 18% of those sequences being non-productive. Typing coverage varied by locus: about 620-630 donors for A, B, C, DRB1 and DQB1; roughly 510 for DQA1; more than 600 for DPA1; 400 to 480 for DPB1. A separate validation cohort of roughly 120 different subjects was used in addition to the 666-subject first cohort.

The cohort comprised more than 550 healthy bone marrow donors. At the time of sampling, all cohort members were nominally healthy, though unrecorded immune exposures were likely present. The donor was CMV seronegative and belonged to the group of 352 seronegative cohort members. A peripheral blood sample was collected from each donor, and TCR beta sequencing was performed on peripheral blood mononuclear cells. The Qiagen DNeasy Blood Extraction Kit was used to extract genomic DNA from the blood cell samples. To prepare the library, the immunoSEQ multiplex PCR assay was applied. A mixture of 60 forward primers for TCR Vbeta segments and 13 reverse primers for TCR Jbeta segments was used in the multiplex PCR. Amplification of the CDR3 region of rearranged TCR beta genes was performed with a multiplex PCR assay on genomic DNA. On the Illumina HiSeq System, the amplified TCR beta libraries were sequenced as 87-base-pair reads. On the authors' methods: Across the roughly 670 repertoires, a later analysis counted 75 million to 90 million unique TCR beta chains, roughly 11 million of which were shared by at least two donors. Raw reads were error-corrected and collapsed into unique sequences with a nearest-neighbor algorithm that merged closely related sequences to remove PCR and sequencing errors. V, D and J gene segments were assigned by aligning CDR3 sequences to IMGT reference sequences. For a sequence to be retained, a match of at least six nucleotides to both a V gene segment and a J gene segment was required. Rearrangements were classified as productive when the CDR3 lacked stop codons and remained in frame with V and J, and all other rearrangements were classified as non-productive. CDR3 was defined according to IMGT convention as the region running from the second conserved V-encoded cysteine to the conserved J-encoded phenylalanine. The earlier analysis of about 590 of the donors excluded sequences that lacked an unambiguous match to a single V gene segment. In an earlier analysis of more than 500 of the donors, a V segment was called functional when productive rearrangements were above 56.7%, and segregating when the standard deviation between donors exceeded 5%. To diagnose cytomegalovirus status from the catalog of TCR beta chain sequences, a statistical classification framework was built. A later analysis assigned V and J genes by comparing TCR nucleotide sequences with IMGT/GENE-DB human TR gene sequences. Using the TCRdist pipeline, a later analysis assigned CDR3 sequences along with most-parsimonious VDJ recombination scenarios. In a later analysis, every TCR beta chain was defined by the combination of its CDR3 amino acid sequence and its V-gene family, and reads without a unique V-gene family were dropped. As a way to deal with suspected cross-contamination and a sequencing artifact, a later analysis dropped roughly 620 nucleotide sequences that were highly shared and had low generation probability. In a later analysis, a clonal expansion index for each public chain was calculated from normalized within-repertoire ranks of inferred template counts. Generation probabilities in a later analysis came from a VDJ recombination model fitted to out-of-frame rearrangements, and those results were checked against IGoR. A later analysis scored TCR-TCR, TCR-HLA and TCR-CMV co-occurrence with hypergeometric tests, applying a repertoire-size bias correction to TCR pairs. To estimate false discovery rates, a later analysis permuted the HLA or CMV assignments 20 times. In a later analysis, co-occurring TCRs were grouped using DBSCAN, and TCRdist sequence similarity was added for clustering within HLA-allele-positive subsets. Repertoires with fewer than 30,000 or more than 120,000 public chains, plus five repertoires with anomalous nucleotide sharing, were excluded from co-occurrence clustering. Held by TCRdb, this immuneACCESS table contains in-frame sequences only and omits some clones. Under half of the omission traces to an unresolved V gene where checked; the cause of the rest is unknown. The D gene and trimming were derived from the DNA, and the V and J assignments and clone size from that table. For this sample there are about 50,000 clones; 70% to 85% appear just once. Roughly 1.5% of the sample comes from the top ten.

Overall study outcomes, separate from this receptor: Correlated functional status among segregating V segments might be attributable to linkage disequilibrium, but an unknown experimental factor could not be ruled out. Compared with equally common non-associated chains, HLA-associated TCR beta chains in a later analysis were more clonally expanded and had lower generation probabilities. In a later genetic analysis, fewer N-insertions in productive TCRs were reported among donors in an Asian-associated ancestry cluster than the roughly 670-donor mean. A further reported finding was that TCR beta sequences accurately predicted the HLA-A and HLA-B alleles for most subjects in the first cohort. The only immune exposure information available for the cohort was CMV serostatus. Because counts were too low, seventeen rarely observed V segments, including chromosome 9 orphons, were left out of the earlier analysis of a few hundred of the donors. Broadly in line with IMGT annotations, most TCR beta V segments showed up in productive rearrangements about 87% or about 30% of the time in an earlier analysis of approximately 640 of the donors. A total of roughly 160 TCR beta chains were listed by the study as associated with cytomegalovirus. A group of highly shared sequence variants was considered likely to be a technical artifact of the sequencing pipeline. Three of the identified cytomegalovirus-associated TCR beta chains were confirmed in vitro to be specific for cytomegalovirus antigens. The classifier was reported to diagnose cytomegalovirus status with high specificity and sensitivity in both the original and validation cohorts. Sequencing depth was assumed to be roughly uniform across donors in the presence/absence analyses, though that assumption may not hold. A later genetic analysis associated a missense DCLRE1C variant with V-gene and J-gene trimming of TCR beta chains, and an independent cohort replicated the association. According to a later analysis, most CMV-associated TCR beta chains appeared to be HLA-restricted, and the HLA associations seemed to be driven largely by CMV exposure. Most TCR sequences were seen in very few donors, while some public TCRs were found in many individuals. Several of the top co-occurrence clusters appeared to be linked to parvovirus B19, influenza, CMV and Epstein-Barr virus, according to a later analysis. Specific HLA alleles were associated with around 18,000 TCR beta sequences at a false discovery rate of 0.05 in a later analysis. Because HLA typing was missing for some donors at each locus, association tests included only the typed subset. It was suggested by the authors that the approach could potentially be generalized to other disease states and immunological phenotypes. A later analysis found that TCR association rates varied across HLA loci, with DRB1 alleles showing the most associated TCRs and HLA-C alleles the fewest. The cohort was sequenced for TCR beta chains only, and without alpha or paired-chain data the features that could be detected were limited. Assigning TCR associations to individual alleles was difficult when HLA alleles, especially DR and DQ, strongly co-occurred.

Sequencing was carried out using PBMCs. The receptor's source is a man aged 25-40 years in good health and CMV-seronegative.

The nucleotides are TGTGCCAGCAGCTTAGGTGTTCATGCGGACATTCAGTACTTC. This encodes CASSLGVHADIQYF. The V and J genes are TRBV11-2 and TRBJ2-4, with no D gene named confidently. The CDR3 measures 14 amino acids from cysteine to phenylalanine. Only the CDR3 portion is preserved as DNA: 42 bases, with reading frame beginning at the first base. V is pared back by 1 base and J by 8 bases, with 12 bases lying between the germline termini. Taken from the germline V gene, the CDR1 and CDR2 loops are SGHAT and FQNNGV. The full variable domain, with segments outside the CDR3 supplied by the reference TRBV11-2 and TRBJ2-4 proteins, appears as EAGVAQSPRYKIIEKRQSVAFWCNPISGHATLYWYQQILGQGPKLLIQFQNNGVVDDSQLPKDRFSAERLKGVDSTLKIQPAKLEDSAVYLCASSLGVHADIQYFGAGTRLSVL.